This T cell receptor (beta chain) was captured in a study of blood T cell repertoires in COVID-19. Study context: Spain, Italy and the United States supplied samples that represented acute and convalescent COVID-19. From T cells, B-cell-depleted T cells, or PBMCs came the material, which was cDNA or gDNA.

In the study's own analysis: Scientists estimated how many nucleated cells there were by amplifying reference gene primers. Produced via immunoSEQ multiplex PCR; TCRdb's table is partial and in-frame only. The D gene and trimming were derived from the DNA, and the V and J assignments and clone size from that table. The sample contains about 240,000 clones, approximately 83% of which appear only once. V was cut by 7 bases and J by 4 bases, with 10 bases left in between. CDR1 WSHSY and CDR2 SAAADI come from the germline V gene. The CDR3 is 13 residues long. This TCR was recovered from a woman in her twenties or thirties who had recovered from COVID-19. The sequenced sample consisted of peripheral blood. The chain employs TRBV10-2 and TRBJ2-2, with D tentatively TRBD2 (6 bases). CDR3 sequence (DNA): TGCGCCAGCAATTTCGGGGGCACCGGGGAGCTGTTTTTT. This codes for CASNFGGTGELFF.